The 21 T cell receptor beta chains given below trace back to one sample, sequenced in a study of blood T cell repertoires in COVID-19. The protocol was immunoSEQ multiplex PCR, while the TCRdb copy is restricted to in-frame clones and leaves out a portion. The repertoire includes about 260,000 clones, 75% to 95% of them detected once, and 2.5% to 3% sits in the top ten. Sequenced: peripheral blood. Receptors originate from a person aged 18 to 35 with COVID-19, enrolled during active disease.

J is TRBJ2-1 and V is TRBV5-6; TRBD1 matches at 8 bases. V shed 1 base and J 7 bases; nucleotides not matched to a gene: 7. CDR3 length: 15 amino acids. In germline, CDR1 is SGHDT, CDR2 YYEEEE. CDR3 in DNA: TGTGCCAGCAGCTTGCCGGGACAGGACCCTAATGAGCAGTTCTTC. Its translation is CASSLPGQDPNEQFF.

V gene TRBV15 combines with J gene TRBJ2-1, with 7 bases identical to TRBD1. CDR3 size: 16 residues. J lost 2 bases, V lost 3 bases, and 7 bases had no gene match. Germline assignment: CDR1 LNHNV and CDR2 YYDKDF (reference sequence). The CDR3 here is CATSRTGSVPYNEQFF. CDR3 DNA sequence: TGTGCCACCAGCAGGACAGGGAGTGTGCCCTACAATGAGCAGTTCTTC.

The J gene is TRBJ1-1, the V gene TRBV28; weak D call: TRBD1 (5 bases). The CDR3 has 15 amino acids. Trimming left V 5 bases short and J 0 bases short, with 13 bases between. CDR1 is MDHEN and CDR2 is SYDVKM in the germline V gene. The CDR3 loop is CASSTQWGVNTEAFF. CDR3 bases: TGTGCCAGCAGTACACAGTGGGGGGTGAACACTGAAGCTTTCTTT. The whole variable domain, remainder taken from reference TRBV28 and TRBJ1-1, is DVKVTQSSRYLVKRTGEKVFLECVQDMDHENMFWYRQDPGLGLRLIYFSYDVKMKEKGDIPEGYSVSREKKERFSLILESASTNQTSMYLCASSTQWGVNTEAFFGQGTRLTVV.

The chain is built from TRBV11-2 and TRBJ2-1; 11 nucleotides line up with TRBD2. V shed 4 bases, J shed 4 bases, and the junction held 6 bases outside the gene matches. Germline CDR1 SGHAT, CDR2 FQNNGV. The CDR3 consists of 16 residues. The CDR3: CASSSIGTSGYNEQFF. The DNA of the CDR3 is TGTGCCAGCAGCTCAATCGGGACTAGCGGATACAATGAGCAGTTCTTC.

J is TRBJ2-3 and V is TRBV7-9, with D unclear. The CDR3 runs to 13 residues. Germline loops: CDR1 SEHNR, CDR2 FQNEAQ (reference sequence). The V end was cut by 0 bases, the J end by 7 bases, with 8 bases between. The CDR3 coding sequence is TGTGCCAGCAGCTTAGCGCAGGCTAATACGCAGTATTTT. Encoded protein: CASSLAQANTQYF.

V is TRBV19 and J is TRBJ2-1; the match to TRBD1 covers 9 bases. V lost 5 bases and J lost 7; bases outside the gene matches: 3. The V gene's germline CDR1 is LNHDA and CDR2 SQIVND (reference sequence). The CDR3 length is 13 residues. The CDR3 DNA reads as TGTGCCAGTAGTCTCGACAGGGGGAATGAGCAGTTCTTC. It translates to CASSLDRGNEQFF.

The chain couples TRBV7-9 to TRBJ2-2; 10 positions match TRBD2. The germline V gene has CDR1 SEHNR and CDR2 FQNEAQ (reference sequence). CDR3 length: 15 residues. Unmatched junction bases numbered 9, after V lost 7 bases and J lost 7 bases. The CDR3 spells CASKKASGSFGELFF. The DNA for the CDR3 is TGTGCCAGCAAGAAGGCTAGCGGGAGTTTCGGGGAGCTGTTTTTT.

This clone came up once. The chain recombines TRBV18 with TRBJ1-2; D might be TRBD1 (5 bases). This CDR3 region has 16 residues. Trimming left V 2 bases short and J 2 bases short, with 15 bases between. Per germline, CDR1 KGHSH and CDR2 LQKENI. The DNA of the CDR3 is TGTGCCAGCTCACCATCTGGAACAGGAATGAACTATGGCTACACCTTC. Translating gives CASSPSGTGMNYGYTF.

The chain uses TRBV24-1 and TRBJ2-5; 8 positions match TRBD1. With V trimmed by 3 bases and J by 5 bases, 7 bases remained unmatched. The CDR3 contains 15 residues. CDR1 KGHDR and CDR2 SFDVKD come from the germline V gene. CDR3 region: CATSDVTGAGETQYF. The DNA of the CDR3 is TGTGCCACCAGTGATGTGACAGGGGCAGGGGAGACCCAGTACTTC.

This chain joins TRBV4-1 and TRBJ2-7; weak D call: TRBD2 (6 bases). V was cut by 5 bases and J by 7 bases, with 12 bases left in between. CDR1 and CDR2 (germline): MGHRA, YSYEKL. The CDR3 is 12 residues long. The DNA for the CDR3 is TGCGCCAGCAGCTTCGGAGGGGAGGAGCAGTACTTC. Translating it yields CASSFGGEEQYF.

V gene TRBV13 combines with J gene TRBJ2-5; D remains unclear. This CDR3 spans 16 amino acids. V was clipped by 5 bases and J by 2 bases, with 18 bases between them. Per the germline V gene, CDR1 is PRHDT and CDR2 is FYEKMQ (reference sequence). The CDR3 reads CASSHPTDGTQETQYF. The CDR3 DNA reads TGTGCCAGCAGCCACCCTACAGACGGCACACAAGAGACCCAGTACTTC.

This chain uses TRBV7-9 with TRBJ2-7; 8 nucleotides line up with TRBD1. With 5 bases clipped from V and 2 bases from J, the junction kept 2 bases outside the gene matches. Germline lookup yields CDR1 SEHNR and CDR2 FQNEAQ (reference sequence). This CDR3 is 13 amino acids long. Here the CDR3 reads CASSPQGAYEQYF. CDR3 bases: TGTGCCAGCAGCCCACAGGGGGCCTACGAGCAGTACTTC.

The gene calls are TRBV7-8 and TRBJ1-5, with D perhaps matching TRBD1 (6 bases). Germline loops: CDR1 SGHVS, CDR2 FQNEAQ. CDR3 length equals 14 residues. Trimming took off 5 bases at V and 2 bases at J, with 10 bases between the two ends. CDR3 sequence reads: CASSTQGGNQPQHF. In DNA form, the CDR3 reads TGTGCCAGCAGCACACAGGGAGGCAATCAGCCCCAGCATTTT. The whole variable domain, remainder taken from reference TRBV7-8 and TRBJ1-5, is GAGVSQSPRYKVAKRGQDVALRCDPISGHVSLFWYQQALGQGPEFLTYFQNEAQLDKSGLPSDRFFAERPEGSVSTLKIQRTQQEDSAVYLCASSTQGGNQPQHFGDGTRLSIL.

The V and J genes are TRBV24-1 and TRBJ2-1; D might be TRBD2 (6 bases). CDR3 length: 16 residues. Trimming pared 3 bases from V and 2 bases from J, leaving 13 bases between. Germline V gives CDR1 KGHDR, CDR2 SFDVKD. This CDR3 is CATSDTRAGTYNEQFF. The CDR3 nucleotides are TGTGCCACCAGTGATACAAGGGCGGGAACCTACAATGAGCAGTTCTTC.

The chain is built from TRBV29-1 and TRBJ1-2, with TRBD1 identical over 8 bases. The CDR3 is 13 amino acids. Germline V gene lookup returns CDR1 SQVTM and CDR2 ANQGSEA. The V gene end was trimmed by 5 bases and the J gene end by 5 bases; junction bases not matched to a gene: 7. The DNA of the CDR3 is TGCAGCGTTTGGGACAGGTCCGAGTATGGCTACACCTTC. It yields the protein CSVWDRSEYGYTF.

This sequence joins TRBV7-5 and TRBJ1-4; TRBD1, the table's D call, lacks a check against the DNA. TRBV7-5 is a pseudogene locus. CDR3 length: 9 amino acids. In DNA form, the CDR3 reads TGTGCCAGATTAGGGGAACTGTTTTTT. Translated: CARLGELFF.

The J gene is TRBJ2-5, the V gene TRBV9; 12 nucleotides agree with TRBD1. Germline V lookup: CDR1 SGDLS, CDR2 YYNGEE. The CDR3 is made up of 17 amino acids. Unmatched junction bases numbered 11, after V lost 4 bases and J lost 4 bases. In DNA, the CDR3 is TGTGCCAGCAGCCGAGGGGGACAGGGGGCTGGAAGAGAGACCCAGTACTTC. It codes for CASSRGGQGAGRETQYF.

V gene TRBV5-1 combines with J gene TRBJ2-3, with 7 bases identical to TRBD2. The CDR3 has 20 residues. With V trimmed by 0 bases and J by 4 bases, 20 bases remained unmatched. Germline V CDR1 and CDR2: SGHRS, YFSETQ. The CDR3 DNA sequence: TGCGCCAGCAGCTTGGAGTTCCCTAGCGGACCCTTACGGGGCTCAGATACGCAGTATTTT. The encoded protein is CASSLEFPSGPLRGSDTQYF.

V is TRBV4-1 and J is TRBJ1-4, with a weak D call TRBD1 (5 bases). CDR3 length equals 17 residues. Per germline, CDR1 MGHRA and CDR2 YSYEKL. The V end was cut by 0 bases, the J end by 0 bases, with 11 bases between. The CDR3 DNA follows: TGCGCCAGCAGCCAAGATTTGGACACGGCAACTAATGAAAAACTGTTTTTT. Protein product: CASSQDLDTATNEKLFF.

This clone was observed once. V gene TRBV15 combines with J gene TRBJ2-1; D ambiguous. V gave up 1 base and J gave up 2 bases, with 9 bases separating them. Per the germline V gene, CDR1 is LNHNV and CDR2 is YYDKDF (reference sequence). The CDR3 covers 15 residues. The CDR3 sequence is CATSRGGAAYNEQFF. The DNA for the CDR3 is TGTGCCACCAGCAGAGGCGGAGCAGCCTACAATGAGCAGTTCTTC.

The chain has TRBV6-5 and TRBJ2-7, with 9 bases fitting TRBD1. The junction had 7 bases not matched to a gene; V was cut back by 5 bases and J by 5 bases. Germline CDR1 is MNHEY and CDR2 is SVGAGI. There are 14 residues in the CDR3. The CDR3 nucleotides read TGTGCCAGCAGTACGAGACGGACAGGGGACGAGCAGTACTTC. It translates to CASSTRRTGDEQYF.